This T cell receptor (beta chain) was sequenced during a study of regulatory T cells in long-lasting Graves disease. This clonotype was counted at least ten times. The antigen remains undetermined. Construction of the TCR beta libraries employed iRepertoire HTBI primers in conjunction with Arm-PCR of CDR3 regions. A single record per CDR3 protein comes from TCRdb applying MiXCR to the multiplex PCR reads. The sample records 530,000 or so distinct CDR3 sequences, about 16% being singletons. The ends lost 3 bases at V and 3 bases at J; junction bases unmatched: 6. The germline CDR1 and CDR2 sequences are SGHVS and FQNEAQ. The CDR3 loop spans 15 amino acids. Notes on the study in general: Patients with persistent disease shared some 2,900 public clonotypes, outpacing the approximately 920 shared by new patients. Persistent disease favored TRBV28, TRBJ1-2 and TRBJ2-5.

Sample time point: newly diagnosed GD, antithyroid drugs for less than 3 months. RNA from PBMCs was the source of the TCR library. These sequences were also reported in another study, on T cells in Graves' hyperthyroidism and ophthalmopathy. From that paper: Disease duration under 2 months; hyperthyroidism patients were aged 18 to 65.

The chain uses TRBV7-8 and TRBJ2-7; 9 nucleotides line up with TRBD2. The receptor was derived from a man younger than 35 with Graves disease. Source: peripheral blood mononuclear cells (PBMCs), taken at new diagnosis, from a patient treated with antithyroid drugs. CDR3 sequence: CASSLLEREDYEQYF. DNA for the CDR3: TGTGCCAGCAGCTTGTTGGAGCGGGAGGACTACGAGCAGTACTTC.